These 19 T cell receptor beta chains came from one sample sequenced in a study of regulatory T cells in long-lasting Graves disease. The TCR beta library used iRepertoire HTBI primers with Arm-PCR amplification of CDR3. MiXCR, run by TCRdb on the multiplex PCR reads, gives a single entry per CDR3 protein. In the table there are around 250,000 distinct CDR3 sequences, 18% of which are singletons. Indicated time point: newly diagnosed GD, antithyroid drugs for less than 3 months. Following extraction of RNA from PBMCs, that RNA was used to make the TCR library. The same sample was also used in a study of T cells in Graves' hyperthyroidism and ophthalmopathy.

Sample: peripheral blood mononuclear cells (PBMCs), taken at new diagnosis, from a patient treated with antithyroid drugs. The source of these receptors is a woman under 40 with Graves disease.

The CDR3 here is CSASLAGSYEQYF. CDR3 in DNA: TGCAGTGCTAGTCTAGCGGGTTCCTACGAGCAGTACTTC. V is TRBV20-1 and J is TRBJ2-7; 8 bases line up with TRBD2. The trim removed 3 bases at V and 1 base at J, leaving 2 bases unmatched. Germline CDR1 DFQATT, CDR2 SNEGSKA (reference sequence). CDR3 length equals 13 residues.

Many counts were recorded for this clonotype. The chain combines TRBV11-2 with TRBJ1-1, with D unresolved. The CDR3 contains 12 residues. The V gene's germline CDR1 is SGHAT and CDR2 FQNNGV. V gave up 4 bases and J gave up 7 bases, with 10 bases separating them. The CDR3 sequence is CASSSWGGEAFF. The CDR3 region has the DNA TGTGCCAGCAGCTCCTGGGGAGGTGAAGCTTTCTTT. The full variable domain, with the rest looked up from reference TRBV11-2 and TRBJ1-1, is EAGVAQSPRYKIIEKRQSVAFWCNPISGHATLYWYQQILGQGPKLLIQFQNNGVVDDSQLPKDRFSAERLKGVDSTLKIQPAKLEDSAVYLCASSSWGGEAFFGQGTRLTVV.

V and J are TRBV4-1 and TRBJ2-7; TRBD1 might be the D (6 bases). V lost 4 bases and J 0 bases, leaving 28 bases between the germline ends. The CDR3 runs 20 residues. The germline V gene has CDR1 MGHRA and CDR2 YSYEKL. CDR3 in amino acids: CASSPYVRQVKTNYSYEQYF. The CDR3 coding sequence is TGCGCCAGCAGCCCCTACGTGAGACAGGTGAAGACCAACTACTCCTACGAGCAGTACTTC.

Many counts were recorded for this clonotype. J is TRBJ2-3 and V is TRBV11-2; TRBD2 is a possible D gene (7 bases). Trimming left V 6 bases short and J 6 bases short, with 10 bases between. Germline CDR1 reads SGHAT; CDR2 reads FQNNGV. This CDR3 region has 12 residues. CDR3 loop: CASRGGGDTQYF. Here the CDR3 DNA reads TGTGCCAGCAGAGGGGGGGGGGATACGCAGTATTTT.

This clonotype was observed a handful of times. The chain carries TRBV19 and TRBJ1-1; D gene ambiguous. V was cut by 1 base and J by 0 bases, with 9 bases left in between. CDR3 length equals 15 residues. The germline gives CDR1 LNHDA, CDR2 SQIVND (reference sequence). In nucleotides, the CDR3 is TGTGCCAGTAGTATAGGGGTTAGCCTGAACACTGAAGCTTTCTTT. Its protein is CASSIGVSLNTEAFF.

This clonotype has a count of ten or more. The chain carries TRBV20-1 and TRBJ1-5, with 7 bases aligning to TRBD1. J lost 3 bases, V lost 6 bases, and 11 bases had no gene match. Germline values: CDR1 DFQATT, CDR2 SNEGSKA (reference sequence). This CDR3 has 15 amino acids. The CDR3 nucleotides are TGCAGTGCCAGAAGCGGACAGGAGCTCAATCAGCCCCAGCATTTT. This encodes CSARSGQELNQPQHF.

There are many counts of this clonotype. This chain uses TRBV5-1 with TRBJ1-6, with 9 bases aligning to TRBD1. V lost 4 bases and J lost 7; bases outside the gene matches: 6. Germline values: CDR1 SGHRS, CDR2 YFSETQ. This CDR3 region has 15 residues. This CDR3 is CASSDRDRVNSPLHF. For the CDR3, the DNA is TGCGCCAGCAGCGACCGGGACAGGGTAAATTCACCCCTCCACTTT.

In its sample, this clonotype was seen many times. The chain employs TRBV3-1 and TRBJ1-1; tentative D call: TRBD1 (6 bases). V was cut by 5 bases and J by 8 bases, with 12 bases left in between. Germline values: CDR1 LGHDT, CDR2 YNNKEL (reference sequence). The CDR3 spans 12 residues. The chain's CDR3 is CASSARGGEAFF. In nucleotides, the CDR3 is TGTGCCAGCAGCGCAAGGGGGGGAGAAGCTTTCTTT.

This clonotype was seen ten or more times. The V call is TRBV27, the J call TRBJ1-6; D remains unclear. CDR1 MNHEY and CDR2 SMNVEV come from the germline V gene (reference sequence). Trimming shortened V by 2 bases and J by 9 bases, and 8 bases separated the two germline ends. The CDR3 runs to 13 residues. The DNA of the CDR3 is TGTGCCAGCAGTTTAGTAGGGCGTTCACCCCTCCACTTT. Amino acids: CASSLVGRSPLHF.

The chain uses TRBV18 and TRBJ2-5; TRBD1 aligns across 9 bases. This CDR3 region has 14 residues. With 0 bases clipped from V and 5 bases from J, the junction kept 1 base outside the gene matches. The germline CDR1 and CDR2 sequences are KGHSH and LQKENI. DNA for the CDR3: TGTGCCAGCTCACCACCCGGGACAGGGGAGACCCAGTACTTC. It translates to CASSPPGTGETQYF.

This clonotype was seen ten or more times. The rearrangement links TRBV20-1 to TRBJ1-4; D is ambiguous. Trimming shortened V by 3 bases and J by 8 bases, and 7 bases separated the two germline ends. The germline CDR1 and CDR2 sequences are DFQATT and SNEGSKA (reference sequence). This CDR3 is 11 amino acids long. DNA for the CDR3: TGCAGTGCTAGGATCTCCGAAAAACTGTTTTTT. Its translation is CSARISEKLFF.

This clonotype was detected a few times. Since a much larger clone is just one base distant, this may be a read error. J is TRBJ1-4 and V is TRBV7-2; D is uncertain. The CDR3 has 14 amino acids. Germline CDR1 SGHTA, CDR2 FQGNSA. The CDR3 sequence is CVSSLDRDNEKLFF. As DNA, the CDR3 is TGTGTCAGCAGCTTAGACCGGGATAATGAAAAACTGTTTTTT. The full variable domain, with the rest looked up from reference TRBV7-2 and TRBJ1-4, is GAGVSQSPSNKVTEKGKDVELRCDPISGHTALYWYRQSLGQGLEFLIYFQGNSAPDKSGLPSDRFSAERTGGSVSTLTIQRTQQEDSAVYLCVSSLDRDNEKLFFGSGTQLSVL.

This clonotype appeared many times. The chain has TRBV7-9 and TRBJ1-2, with D possibly being TRBD1 (5 bases). The CDR3 spans 14 residues. CDR1 and CDR2 from the germline V gene are SEHNR and FQNEAQ (reference sequence). V was pared by 3 bases and J by 4 bases, with 12 bases between. CDR3 protein: CASSFPATAYGYTF. The DNA of the CDR3 is TGTGCCAGCAGCTTTCCAGCGACAGCCTATGGCTACACCTTC.

This clonotype has a handful of counts. V usage is TRBV4-1 and J usage is TRBJ1-3; D unclear. The CDR3 has 14 residues. Germline V gene lookup returns CDR1 MGHRA and CDR2 YSYEKL. The V end was cut by 1 base, the J end by 6 bases, with 10 bases between. CDR3 loop: CASSQALVANTIYF. CDR3 DNA: TGCGCCAGCAGCCAAGCTCTTGTCGCAAACACCATATATTTT.

This clonotype was recorded at least ten times. The chain joins TRBV20-1 to TRBJ2-1, with 11 bases lining up with TRBD1. The CDR3 consists of 16 residues. With 3 bases clipped from V and 9 bases from J, the junction kept 13 bases outside the gene matches. The V gene's germline CDR1 is DFQATT and CDR2 SNEGSKA (reference sequence). CDR3: CSARFPGQGGLGEQFF. In DNA, the CDR3 is TGCAGTGCTAGGTTTCCGGGACAGGGGGGATTGGGTGAGCAGTTCTTC.

This clonotype was picked up many times. V and J are TRBV7-9 and TRBJ1-2; D gene ambiguous. The CDR3 consists of 14 residues. Germline CDR1 reads SEHNR; CDR2 reads FQNEAQ (reference sequence). Trimming took off 7 bases at V and 0 bases at J, with 12 bases between the two ends. The chain's CDR3 is CASTVAAANYGYTF. As DNA, the CDR3 is TGTGCCAGCACGGTCGCCGCTGCTAACTATGGCTACACCTTC.

As to this clonotype: A much larger clonotype is one base distant, so this may be a read error. CDR3 DNA: TGCAGTGCTAGCGCAGGGTTTAACGAGCAGTTCTTC. It codes for CSASAGFNEQFF. The chain employs TRBV20-1 and TRBJ2-1; a possible D gene is TRBD1 (5 bases). In germline, CDR1 is DFQATT, CDR2 SNEGSKA (reference sequence). The ends were cut back, 3 bases at V and 10 bases at J, with 13 bases in the middle. The CDR3 length is 12 residues.

J is TRBJ1-3 and V is TRBV20-1, with D possibly matching TRBD1 (5 bases). Germline V gene lookup returns CDR1 DFQATT and CDR2 SNEGSKA (reference sequence). CDR3 size: 15 residues. V gave up 5 bases and J gave up 5 bases, with 19 bases separating them. The CDR3: CSALRVSGPRNTIYF. In nucleotides, the CDR3 is TGCAGTGCTCTAAGAGTCTCGGGACCTAGAAACACCATATATTTT.

This clonotype was seen ten or more times. V and J are TRBV27 and TRBJ2-5; D is uncertain. CDR1 and CDR2 (germline): MNHEY, SMNVEV (reference sequence). Deletions cut 1 base from V and 4 bases from J, with 4 bases between. The CDR3 spans 12 residues. CDR3 coding DNA: TGTGCCAGCAGTTTATACGGAGAGACCCAGTACTTC. Protein: CASSLYGETQYF.